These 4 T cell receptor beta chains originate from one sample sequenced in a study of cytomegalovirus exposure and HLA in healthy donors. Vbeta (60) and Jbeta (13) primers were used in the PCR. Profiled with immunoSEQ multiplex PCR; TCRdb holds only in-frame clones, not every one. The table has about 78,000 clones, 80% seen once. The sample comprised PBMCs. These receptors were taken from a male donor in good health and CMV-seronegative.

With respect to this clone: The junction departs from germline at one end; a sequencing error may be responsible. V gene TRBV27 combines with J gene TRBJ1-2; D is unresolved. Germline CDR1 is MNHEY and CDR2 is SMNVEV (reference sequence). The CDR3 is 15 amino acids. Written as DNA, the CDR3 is TGTGCCAGCAGTTTGAGACCGACTGAAGATTATGGCTACCCCTTC. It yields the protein CASSLRPTEDYGYPF.

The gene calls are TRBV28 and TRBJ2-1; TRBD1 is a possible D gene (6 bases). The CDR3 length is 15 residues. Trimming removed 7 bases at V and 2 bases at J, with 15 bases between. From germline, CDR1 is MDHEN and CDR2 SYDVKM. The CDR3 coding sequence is TGTGCCAGCACCACCCCCTGGACAGCCTACAATGAGCAGTTCTTC. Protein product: CASTTPWTAYNEQFF.

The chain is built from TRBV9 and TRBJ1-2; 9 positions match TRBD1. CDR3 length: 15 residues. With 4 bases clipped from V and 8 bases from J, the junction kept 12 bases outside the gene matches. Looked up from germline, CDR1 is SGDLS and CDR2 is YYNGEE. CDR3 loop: CASSPRGQGIWGYTF. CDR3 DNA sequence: TGTGCCAGCAGCCCGAGGGGACAGGGAATTTGGGGCTACACCTTC.

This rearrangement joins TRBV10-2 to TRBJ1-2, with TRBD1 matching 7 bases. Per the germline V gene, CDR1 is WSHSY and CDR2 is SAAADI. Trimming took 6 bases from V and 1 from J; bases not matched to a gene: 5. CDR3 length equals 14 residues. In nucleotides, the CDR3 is TGCGCCAGCAGGCCTGGGACAGTTAACTATGGCTACACCTTC. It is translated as CASRPGTVNYGYTF.